This record concerns one T cell receptor (beta chain) sequence. What it binds is not known. This entry belongs to a study of siplizumab effects on memory and regulatory T cells. Study-wide results and caveats: Sequences below about 10^-5 frequency were poorly captured, and few alloreactive clones mapped to unstimulated subsets.

Germline V lookup: CDR1 MGHDK, CDR2 SYGVNS. Trimming pared 4 bases from V and 6 bases from J, leaving 13 bases between. The CDR3 sequence is 14 residues long. Only in-frame clones appear in the TCRdb table, and some are missing; sequencing was by immunoSEQ multiplex PCR. The sample has roughly 100,000 clones, nearly 95% seen once; the top ten hold about 12%. The TCR sequence derives from a human donor in good health. This chain links TRBV25-1 with TRBJ2-1; D call uncertain. Sequenced material: non-Treg CD4+ T cells sorted from blood. The CDR3 sequence is CASSGVRLVNEQFF. The CDR3 DNA is TGTGCCAGCAGTGGGGTGAGGCTAGTCAATGAGCAGTTCTTC.